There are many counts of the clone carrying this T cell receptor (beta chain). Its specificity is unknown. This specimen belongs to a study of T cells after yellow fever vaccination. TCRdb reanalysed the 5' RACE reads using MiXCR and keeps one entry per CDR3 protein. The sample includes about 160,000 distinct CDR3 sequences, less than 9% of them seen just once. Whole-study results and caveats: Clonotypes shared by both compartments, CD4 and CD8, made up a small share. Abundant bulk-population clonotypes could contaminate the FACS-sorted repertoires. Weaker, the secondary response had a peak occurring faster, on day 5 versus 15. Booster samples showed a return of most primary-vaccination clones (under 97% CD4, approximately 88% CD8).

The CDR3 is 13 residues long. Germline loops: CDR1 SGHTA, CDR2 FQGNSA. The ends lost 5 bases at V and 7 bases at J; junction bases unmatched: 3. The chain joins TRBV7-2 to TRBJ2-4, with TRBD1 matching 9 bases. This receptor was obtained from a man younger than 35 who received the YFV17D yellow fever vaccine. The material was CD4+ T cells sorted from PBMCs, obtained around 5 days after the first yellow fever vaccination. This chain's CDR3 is CASSTGQGNIQYF. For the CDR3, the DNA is TGTGCCAGCAGCACCGGACAGGGGAACATTCAGTACTTC.